The rows below give T cell receptor beta chains drawn from one sample of a study of control samples from healthy donors and cancer patients. Method: immunoSEQ multiplex PCR; TCRdb's copy keeps in-frame clones and lacks some. The profile covers about 84,000 clones, with about nine tenths appearing a single time and 15% to 18% taken by the ten largest. Sequenced material: blood. The receptors shown here come from a man aged 25-40 years in good health. The CDR3 runs from the conserved cysteine through the conserved F or W. The D gene is left open where the match is weak. The size of a clone is reported for some rows only, either as once, few or many, or as a class for expanded clones.

v_gene	j_gene	d_gene	abundance	CDR3aa	CDR3nt
TRBV7-9	TRBJ2-7	TRBD2	.	CASSAKRDYHYEQYF	TGTGCCAGCAGCGCGAAGCGGGACTATCACTACGAGCAGTACTTC
TRBV5-1	TRBJ2-7	TRBD1	once	CASSQGAPTYEQYF	TGCGCCAGCAGCCAGGGGGCGCCCACCTACGAGCAGTACTTC
TRBV29-1	TRBJ1-2	.	.	CSVEGRLNYGYTF	TGCAGCGTTGAAGGGCGTTTAAACTATGGCTACACCTTC
TRBV4-1	TRBJ1-1	TRBD1	.	CASSQGLGQGMNTEAFF	TGCGCCAGCAGCCAAGGTCTGGGACAGGGGATGAACACTGAAGCTTTCTTT
TRBV7-2	TRBJ2-5	.	.	CASSFGQGFETQYF	TGTGCCAGCAGCTTCGGTCAGGGTTTCGAGACCCAGTACTTC
TRBV6-5	TRBJ2-1	TRBD2	.	CASSRRLAGDNEQFF	TGTGCCAGCAGCAGAAGACTAGCGGGAGACAATGAGCAGTTCTTC
TRBV6-6	TRBJ2-7	.	.	CASRETRGFYEQYF	TGTGCCAGCAGGGAGACCAGGGGATTTTACGAGCAGTACTTC
TRBV18	TRBJ1-6	.	.	CASSPLNQDNSPLHF	TGTGCCAGCTCACCTTTGAACCAGGATAATTCACCCCTCCACTTT
TRBV5-1	TRBJ1-4	TRBD1	.	CASTPVPGQGQGEKLFF	TGCGCCAGCACCCCAGTCCCGGGACAAGGACAGGGTGAAAAACTGTTTTTT
TRBV6-5	TRBJ2-7	TRBD1	.	CASRGKTGGYNEQYF	TGTGCCAGCAGAGGGAAAACAGGGGGATACAACGAGCAGTACTTC
TRBV7-9	TRBJ1-2	.	.	CASNRRGAQGYTF	TGTGCCAGCAACCGACGGGGGGCTCAAGGCTACACCTTC
TRBV5-1	TRBJ1-6	.	.	CASGLSTDKLSPLHF	TGCGCCAGCGGTCTCTCGACTGATAAGTTATCACCCCTCCACTTT
TRBV6-2/TRBV6-3	TRBJ1-4	.	.	CASSYNYGGGAPVEKLFF	TGTGCCAGCAGTTACAATTATGGGGGAGGCGCCCCGGTTGAAAAACTGTTTTTT
TRBV5-6	TRBJ2-3	TRBD2	few	CASSLALLGGSDTQYF	TGTGCCAGCAGCTTGGCCCTTCTCGGGGGGTCAGATACGCAGTATTTT
TRBV2	TRBJ2-7	.	.	CASSSPARYEQYF	TGTGCCAGCAGTTCGCCGGCCCGATACGAGCAGTACTTC
TRBV10-1	TRBJ1-3	.	.	CASSEGGSGNTIYF	TGCGCCAGCAGTGAAGGGGGCTCTGGAAACACCATATATTTT
TRBV7-7	TRBJ2-1	TRBD1	.	CASSLSRQGRNEQFF	TGTGCCAGCAGCTTGTCAAGACAGGGTAGAAATGAGCAGTTCTTC
TRBV7-3	TRBJ1-5	.	.	CASSPPGLHQPQHF	TGTGCCAGCAGCCCTCCAGGGCTTCATCAGCCCCAGCATTTT
TRBV5-6	TRBJ1-1	TRBD1	.	CASGRGGTEAFF	TGTGCCAGCGGCAGGGGGGGTACTGAAGCTTTCTTT
TRBV5-6	TRBJ1-5	.	.	CASSLGRVAQPQHF	TGTGCCAGCAGCTTGGGACGGGTAGCTCAGCCCCAGCATTTT
TRBV7-9	TRBJ1-2	.	.	CASSLAGMDDGYTF	TGTGCCAGCAGCTTAGCTGGGATGGATGATGGCTACACCTTC
TRBV5-4	TRBJ1-2	.	.	CASSSPGGANYGYTF	TGTGCCAGCAGTTCCCCGGGGGGGGCTAACTATGGCTACACCTTC
TRBV30	TRBJ1-5	.	.	CAWSWRVNQPQHF	TGTGCCTGGAGTTGGCGGGTAAATCAGCCCCAGCATTTT
TRBV4-3	TRBJ2-1	TRBD2	.	CASSRTSGGGFYNEQFF	TGCGCCAGCAGCCGGACATCGGGGGGAGGGTTCTACAATGAGCAGTTCTTC
TRBV6-6	TRBJ2-5	.	.	CASRGALREETQYF	TGTGCCAGCCGGGGGGCCCTCCGGGAAGAGACCCAGTACTTC
TRBV30	TRBJ2-1	.	.	CAWSALTSRVIEQFF	TGTGCCTGGAGCGCCCTCACTTCTAGGGTAATTGAGCAGTTCTTC
TRBV5-1	TRBJ2-1	TRBD2	few	CASSLKRGNNEQFF	TGCGCCAGCAGCTTGAAGCGGGGTAACAATGAGCAGTTCTTC
TRBV3-1/TRBV3-2	TRBJ2-7	.	.	CASSHGIVFYEQYF	TGTGCCAGCAGCCATGGAATTGTTTTCTACGAGCAGTACTTC
TRBV29-1	TRBJ2-1	TRBD1	few	CSVGQGQGGLYEQFF	TGCAGCGTTGGACAGGGACAGGGGGGACTCTATGAGCAGTTCTTC
TRBV9	TRBJ1-4	.	.	CASSVGGGRDNEKLFF	TGTGCCAGCAGCGTAGGGGGAGGGAGGGACAATGAAAAACTGTTTTTT
TRBV2	TRBJ1-3	.	once	CASSEALGGTGNTIYF	TGTGCCAGCAGTGAAGCTCTCGGGGGCACGGGAAACACCATATATTTT
TRBV4-1	TRBJ2-7	TRBD1	.	CASSRGQGPYEQYF	TGCGCCAGCAGCCGAGGACAGGGACCCTACGAGCAGTACTTC
TRBV5-1	TRBJ1-1	.	.	CASSLGRGGKGNTEAFF	TGCGCCAGCAGCTTGGGACGGGGAGGTAAGGGGAACACTGAAGCTTTCTTT
TRBV7-3	TRBJ2-1	.	.	CASSPPGVVNEQFF	TGTGCCAGCAGCCCCCCTGGCGTGGTAAATGAGCAGTTCTTC